This T cell receptor (beta chain) was identified in a study of cytomegalovirus exposure and HLA in healthy donors. The PCR was carried out with 60 Vbeta primers and 13 Jbeta primers. Produced via immunoSEQ multiplex PCR; TCRdb's table is partial and in-frame only. The sample has about 130,000 clones, around 80% seen once. As concerns this clone: At one end the junction does not follow the germline gene, possibly because of a read error.

Sequencing was carried out using PBMCs. The TCR originated in a boy younger than 10 in good health and CMV-seronegative.

CDR3 bases: TGTGCCACCAGCGGAGACAGGGGTAGTCCCAATGAGCAGTTCTTC. Protein product: CATSGDRGSPNEQFF. The chain uses TRBV15 and TRBJ2-1; TRBD1 matches 8 bases. The CDR3 is 15 amino acids. In germline, CDR1 is LNHNV, CDR2 YYDKDF (reference sequence).